Each of the 27 T cell receptor beta chains below was sequenced from the same sample in a study of shared clonotypes between healthy human individuals. The protocol was immunoSEQ multiplex PCR, while the TCRdb copy is restricted to in-frame clones and leaves out a portion. The table has 650,000 to 700,000 clones, about 90% seen once. The sequencing sample was made of memory CD8+ T cells from PBMCs. Subset specified: CD45RO+ cells pooled with CCR7-negative TemRA cells. Source of these receptors: a man between 18 and 29 years old in good health. Some clones in this sample may be carry-over from other donors' samples.

V usage is TRBV7-9 and J usage is TRBJ2-7; either TRBD1 or TRBD2 may supply D (5 bases each). The CDR3 extends over 14 amino acids. Per germline, CDR1 SEHNR and CDR2 FQNEAQ (reference sequence). Trimming took 5 bases from V and 3 from J, leaving 14 bases between them. The CDR3 spells CASSGGGSGYEQYF. As DNA, the CDR3 is TGTGCCAGCAGCGGTGGGGGTTCCGGCTACGAGCAGTACTTC.

This chain joins TRBV6-5 and TRBJ2-5; D is possibly TRBD1 (6 bases). This CDR3 region has 16 residues. V was pared by 0 bases and J by 0 bases, with 11 bases between. Germline V gene lookup returns CDR1 MNHEY and CDR2 SVGAGI. The DNA of the CDR3 is TGTGCCAGCAGTTACTCTTGGGACACGTACCAAGAGACCCAGTACTTC. It yields the protein CASSYSWDTYQETQYF.

The V call is TRBV6-1, the J call TRBJ2-7; maybe TRBD2 (6 bases). Deletions cut 10 bases from V and 12 bases from J, with 22 bases between. From germline, CDR1 is MNHNS and CDR2 SASEGT. CDR3 length equals 12 residues. Here the CDR3 reads CATIALATNRYF. CDR3 nucleotides: TGTGCCACTATAGCGCTAGCGACAAATCGGTACTTC.

This CDR3 is CASSVGVGELFF. The CDR3 nucleotides read TGTGCCAGCAGTGTGGGCGTCGGGGAGCTGTTTTTT. This chain connects TRBV2 to TRBJ2-2; the D is unclear. CDR3 length: 12 residues. Trimming removed 4 bases at V and 7 bases at J, with 7 bases between. Per the germline V gene, CDR1 is SNHLY and CDR2 is FYNNEI.

A word on this clone: A read error may produce the germline difference seen at one junction end. This sequence joins TRBV27 and TRBJ2-1, with D uncertain. From germline, CDR1 is MNHEY and CDR2 SMNVEV (reference sequence). The CDR3 spans 15 residues. The CDR3 reads CASSLEDSSYNEQFF. DNA of the CDR3: TGTGCTAGCAGTTTAGAGGATAGCTCCTACAATGAGCAGTTCTTC.

This clone was detected a few times. V usage is TRBV15 and J usage is TRBJ2-1; 13 bases fit TRBD2. The CDR3 is 13 residues long. Germline lookup yields CDR1 LNHNV and CDR2 YYDKDF (reference sequence). V lost 11 bases and J lost 5; bases outside the gene matches: 3. CDR3 sequence (DNA): TGTGCCCTGGGGACTAGCGGGAACAATGAGCAGTTCTTC. This encodes CALGTSGNNEQFF.

The chain carries TRBV9 and TRBJ1-1; no definite D call. The CDR3 has 9 amino acids. Trimming removed 4 bases at V and 8 bases at J, with 3 bases between. The germline gives CDR1 SGDLS, CDR2 YYNGEE. DNA of the CDR3: TGTGCCAGCAGCCCAGAAGCTTTCTTT. Protein sequence: CASSPEAFF.

The chain couples TRBV7-8 to TRBJ2-5, with D possibly matching TRBD1 (5 bases). Germline-derived CDR1 and CDR2 are SGHVS and FQNEAQ. With 2 bases removed from V and 9 bases from J, the gap between germline ends came to 16 bases. The CDR3 consists of 14 residues. CDR3 DNA: TGTGCCAGCAGCTTACTCGGCAGCCTCAGGGCCCAGTACTTC. It translates to CASSLLGSLRAQYF.

The rearrangement joins TRBV5-1 to TRBJ2-1, with D possibly TRBD1 on 7 matching bases. Trimming left V 2 bases short and J 9 bases short, with 21 bases between. There are 16 residues in the CDR3. Germline V gives CDR1 SGHRS, CDR2 YFSETQ. The CDR3 nucleotides read TGCGCCAGCAGCTTATTACAGGGGCCCGGCGGGGTTGAGCAGTTCTTC. Residues: CASSLLQGPGGVEQFF.

V gene TRBV14 combines with J gene TRBJ2-7, with D hard to call. Germline CDR1 and CDR2: SGHDN and FVKESK. The length of the CDR3 is 12 residues. The germline V and J ends were trimmed by 1 base and 3 bases, with 4 bases remaining between them. The CDR3 loop reads CASSQVHYEQYF. The CDR3 nucleotides are TGTGCCAGCAGCCAAGTACACTACGAGCAGTACTTC.

The chain carries TRBV6-5 and TRBJ2-7; D call uncertain. Germline-derived CDR1 and CDR2 are MNHEY and SVGAGI. Trimming cost V 4 bases and J 4 bases, with 14 bases left between them. The CDR3 has 14 amino acids. The CDR3 spells CASSSSRPLYEQYF. CDR3 coding DNA: TGTGCCAGCAGTTCCTCCCGACCGCTTTACGAGCAGTACTTC.

The chain carries TRBV4-2 and TRBJ2-5; D might be TRBD2 (5 bases). From germline, CDR1 is LGHNA and CDR2 YNFKEQ. CDR3 length: 17 amino acids. V dropped 2 bases and J dropped 5 bases, with 21 bases sitting between them. The CDR3 nucleotides are TGTGCCAGCAGCCAAAATCCGTCGATGGAGGTAGGGGAGACCCAGTACTTC. This translates into CASSQNPSMEVGETQYF.

The chain has TRBV5-1 and TRBJ1-2, with 7 bases fitting TRBD1. This CDR3 is 16 amino acids long. Germline CDR1 reads SGHRS; CDR2 reads YFSETQ. Germline trimming cut 4 bases from V and 2 bases from J; bases unmatched to any gene: 11. Written as DNA, the CDR3 is TGCGCCAGCAGCCCGGGACAGATTAAATTGAACTATGGCTACACCTTC. Translation: CASSPGQIKLNYGYTF.

This chain links TRBV19 with TRBJ2-7; D remains ambiguous. Germline V lookup: CDR1 LNHDA, CDR2 SQIVND (reference sequence). The CDR3 spans 13 residues. Deletions cut 3 bases from V and 4 bases from J, with 10 bases between. CDR3 nucleotides: TGTGCCAGTAGTATGGCGGAGAAATACGAGCAGTACTTC. This codes for CASSMAEKYEQYF.

The CDR3 loop reads CASSQGPGIYEQYF. CDR3 bases: TGCGCCAGCAGCCAAGGGCCGGGGATCTACGAGCAGTACTTC. The chain combines TRBV4-3 with TRBJ2-7, with TRBD2 as a possible D gene (5 bases). V was cut by 1 base and J by 3 bases, with 10 bases left in between. Germline V CDR1 and CDR2: LGHNA, YSLEER. CDR3 length: 14 amino acids.

The chain recombines TRBV27 with TRBJ1-2; D unclear. Trimming removed 2 bases at V and 5 bases at J, with 9 bases between. This CDR3 is 13 amino acids long. Germline assignment: CDR1 MNHEY and CDR2 SMNVEV (reference sequence). CDR3 bases: TGTGCCAGCAGTTTAGGGTTAGGGTATGGCTACACCTTC. Protein sequence: CASSLGLGYGYTF.

The genes are TRBV21-1 and TRBJ1-1. TRBV21-1 is listed as a pseudogene. The CDR3 sequence is 14 residues long. Here the CDR3 reads CASSKVKYWQGAVF. CDR3 bases: TGTGCCAGCAGCAAAGTCAAGTATTGGCAGGGAGCAGTCTTT.

This chain links TRBV7-8 with TRBJ1-5; D gene uncertain. The length of the CDR3 is 13 residues. The ends were cut back, 1 base at V and 7 bases at J, with 8 bases in the middle. Germline CDR1 is SGHVS and CDR2 is FQNEAQ. The CDR3 sequence is CASSLDGRQPQHF. DNA of the CDR3: TGTGCCAGCAGCTTAGATGGGAGACAGCCCCAGCATTTT.

The chain recombines TRBV30 with TRBJ2-7; the match to TRBD1 covers 7 bases. CDR3 size: 12 residues. The germline CDR1 and CDR2 sequences are GTSNPN and SVGIG (reference sequence). V was pared by 0 bases and J by 6 bases, with 2 bases of the junction left unmatched. The CDR3 DNA reads TGTGCCTGGAGTGTAACAGGGGCCGAGCAGTACTTC. The encoded protein is CAWSVTGAEQYF.

This chain links TRBV11-2 with TRBJ2-7; 8 bases match TRBD1. CDR1 is SGHAT and CDR2 is FQNNGV in the germline V gene. Trimming cost V 5 bases and J 2 bases; bases outside gene matches: 11. The CDR3 covers 16 residues. Written as DNA, the CDR3 is TGTGCCAGCAGCGCGACCAGGACAGGGTACGCCTACGAGCAGTACTTC. Its protein is CASSATRTGYAYEQYF.

This chain links TRBV5-1 with TRBJ2-7; D may be TRBD2 (7 bases). CDR1 SGHRS and CDR2 YFSETQ come from the germline V gene. V was cut by 6 bases and J by 0 bases, with 19 bases left in between. The CDR3 sequence is 16 residues long. The DNA for the CDR3 is TGCGCCAGCACCCCTCGGGGGGCGCCCAGCTCCTACGAGCAGTACTTC. Translated, it gives CASTPRGAPSSYEQYF.

The V gene is TRBV29-1, the J gene TRBJ2-1; TRBD2 is a possible D gene (5 bases). Germline CDR1 SQVTM, CDR2 ANQGSEA. The CDR3 extends over 11 amino acids. V lost 6 bases to trimming and J lost 7 bases, with 10 bases between them. This CDR3 is CSVPRTNEQFF. The CDR3 coding sequence is TGCAGCGTCCCAAGGACTAATGAGCAGTTCTTC.

This clone was detected once. The chain couples TRBV27 to TRBJ2-5, with 11 bases matching TRBD1. Germline values: CDR1 MNHEY, CDR2 SMNVEV (reference sequence). V dropped 2 bases and J dropped 5; count of bases not matched to a gene: 13. The CDR3 covers 18 residues. In nucleotides, the CDR3 is TGTGCCAGCAGTTTACGGACAGGGGGCAAGGTCTCTGTGGAGACCCAGTACTTC. It codes for CASSLRTGGKVSVETQYF.

The chain links TRBV10-1 to TRBJ2-3; TRBD1 agrees at 7 bases. This CDR3 spans 15 amino acids. Germline V CDR1 and CDR2: WNHNN, SYGVQD (reference sequence). After removal of 4 bases from V and 1 base from J, the junction contained 5 bases not matched to a gene. CDR3 nucleotide sequence: TGCGCCAGCAGTGTTTACAGGGGAGGCACAGATACGCAGTATTTT. The encoded protein is CASSVYRGGTDTQYF.

To note about this clone: This same CDR3 is encoded by further DNA sequences in the sample. The J gene is TRBJ2-1, the V gene TRBV29-1; no clear D gene. The germline V and J ends were trimmed by 3 bases and 4 bases, with 4 bases remaining between them. Germline CDR1 and CDR2: SQVTM and ANQGSEA. This CDR3 has 11 residues. CDR3 bases: TGCAGCGTTGAGGGGTACAATGAGCAGTTCTTC. Translation: CSVEGYNEQFF.

This clone was detected once. This chain joins TRBV11-3 and TRBJ2-1, with D perhaps being TRBD1 or TRBD2 (5 bases each). The CDR3 length is 15 residues. Trimming removed 1 base at V and 6 bases at J, with 13 bases between. CDR1 and CDR2 (germline): SGHNT, YENEEA. The chain's CDR3 is CASSLVTGPFNEQFF. The CDR3 region has the DNA TGTGCCAGCAGCTTAGTGACGGGGCCCTTCAATGAGCAGTTCTTC.

In this sample, this clone turned up once. The gene calls are TRBV10-1 and TRBJ2-7; D is perhaps TRBD2 (6 bases). The CDR3 runs 15 residues. Germline CDR1 reads WNHNN; CDR2 reads SYGVQD (reference sequence). V was shortened by 2 bases and J by 1 base, with 12 bases between the two germline ends. CDR3 sequence reads: CASSEVGGESYEQYF. The CDR3 nucleotides read TGCGCCAGCAGTGAGGTTGGCGGGGAGTCCTACGAGCAGTACTTC.